One sample yielded the 25 T cell receptor beta chains listed below, sequenced in a study of T cell responses to AZD1222 COVID-19 vaccine. Using immunoSEQ multiplex PCR, the repertoire was profiled, and TCRdb retains in-frame clones only, with some absent. The table shows 100,000 to 120,000 clones, with 81% occurring only once. The input for sequencing was peripheral blood, taken on day 0 of AZD1222 vaccination. The receptors shown here come from an adult in good health.

This chain connects TRBV4-3 to TRBJ2-1; 8 bases align to TRBD2. CDR3 size: 16 residues. CDR1 is LGHNA and CDR2 is YSLEER in the germline V gene. V dropped 1 base and J dropped 0; count of bases not matched to a gene: 2. As DNA, the CDR3 is TGCGCCAGCAGCCAAGGTGCGGGAGGCTCCTACAATGAGCAGTTCTTC. It yields the protein CASSQGAGGSYNEQFF.

V usage is TRBV7-2 and J usage is TRBJ1-5, with D perhaps matching TRBD1 (5 bases). The V and J ends lost 0 bases and 5 bases respectively, with 17 bases between them. Germline values: CDR1 SGHTA, CDR2 FQGNSA. This CDR3 is built from 17 residues. CDR3 sequence (DNA): TGTGCCAGCAGCTTAGCTCCGGGGGTGGTAACGGATCAGCCCCAGCATTTT. Its protein product is CASSLAPGVVTDQPQHF.

This clone appeared many times. The V and J genes are TRBV19 and TRBJ1-2; D is unresolved. Germline V gene lookup returns CDR1 LNHDA and CDR2 SQIVND (reference sequence). V was clipped by 1 base and J by 7 bases, with 16 bases between them. CDR3 length: 15 residues. The CDR3 protein is CASSIAPDGSAGYTF. The CDR3 region has the DNA TGTGCCAGTAGTATAGCCCCAGATGGTTCGGCTGGCTACACCTTC.

This clone has more than one count but fewer than ten. The sample carries other DNA sequences with the same CDR3. The chain combines TRBV6-5 with TRBJ2-1; maybe TRBD2 (6 bases). Per germline, CDR1 MNHEY and CDR2 SVGAGI. Trimming cost V 2 bases and J 7 bases, with 9 bases left between them. This CDR3 spans 13 amino acids. CDR3 region: CASSYDRGNEQFF. The CDR3 DNA reads as TGTGCCAGCAGTTACGATCGGGGGAATGAGCAGTTCTTC.

This chain joins TRBV5-4 and TRBJ2-7; D remains ambiguous. The V gene's germline CDR1 is SGHNT and CDR2 YYREEE (reference sequence). Trimming cost V 8 bases and J 3 bases, with 15 bases left between them. CDR3 length equals 13 residues. CDR3 nucleotides: TGTGCCAGTACACAGCCTGGAGTCTACGAGCAGTACTTC. As protein: CASTQPGVYEQYF.

V and J are TRBV25-1 and TRBJ1-1; TRBD1 matches at 7 bases. The CDR3 length is 13 residues. CDR1 MGHDK and CDR2 SYGVNS come from the germline V gene. V trimming: 2 bases; J trimming: 10 bases; junction bases outside the gene matches: 7. The CDR3 spells CASSEIGDSTAFF. CDR3 in DNA: TGTGCCAGCAGTGAAATCGGGGACAGTACAGCTTTCTTT.

The V and J genes are TRBV6-5 and TRBJ1-2, with 8 nucleotides matching TRBD1. The CDR3 loop spans 15 amino acids. CDR1 and CDR2 (germline): MNHEY, SVGAGI. J was trimmed by 2 bases and V by 5 bases; bases with no gene match: 7. The CDR3 loop is CASSPRTGTNYGYTF. The CDR3 DNA reads as TGTGCCAGCAGTCCCCGGACAGGGACGAACTATGGCTACACCTTC.

The rearrangement uses TRBV5-6 and TRBJ2-3; D assignment may be TRBD1 or TRBD2 (5 bases each). V lost 1 base to trimming and J lost 5 bases, with 26 bases between them. Germline V gene lookup returns CDR1 SGHDT and CDR2 YYEEEE. The CDR3 loop spans 19 amino acids. CDR3 residues: CASSLTLWLARLGGDTQYF. CDR3 bases: TGTGCCAGCAGCTTGACTTTGTGGTTAGCTCGCCTTGGGGGAGATACGCAGTATTTT. Based on the CDR3 plus reference TRBV5-6 and TRBJ2-3, the full variable domain is DAGVTQSPTHLIKTRGQQVTLRCSPKSGHDTVSWYQQALGQGPQFIFQYYEEEERQRGNFPDRFSGHQFPNYSSELNVNALLLGDSALYLCASSLTLWLARLGGDTQYFGPGTRLTVL.

As concerns this clone: Other DNA sequences in the sample encode the same CDR3. V usage is TRBV6-1 and J usage is TRBJ1-2; 7 bases are shared with TRBD1. V was clipped by 3 bases and J by 2 bases; unmatched bases: 3. The CDR3 runs to 14 residues. The germline gives CDR1 MNHNS, CDR2 SASEGT. Here the CDR3 DNA reads TGTGCCAGCAGTGAGGGACAGACCAACTATGGCTACACCTTC. Its translation: CASSEGQTNYGYTF.

V and J are TRBV6-2 or TRBV6-3 and TRBJ1-3; no firm D call. The CDR3 runs 16 residues. Trimming took off 5 bases at V and 0 bases at J, with 14 bases between the two ends. Germline-derived CDR1 and CDR2 are MNHEY and SVGEGT. The CDR3 sequence is CASSPSGSGSGNTIYF. DNA for the CDR3: TGTGCCAGCAGTCCCTCAGGCTCCGGCTCTGGAAACACCATATATTTT.

The chain carries TRBV7-2 and TRBJ2-7, with 7 bases that match TRBD1. Trimming cost V 4 bases and J 2 bases; bases outside gene matches: 8. The CDR3 is made up of 15 amino acids. Germline V lookup: CDR1 SGHTA, CDR2 FQGNSA. CDR3 residues: CASSSPGTATYEQYF. CDR3 coding DNA: TGTGCCAGCAGCTCCCCCGGGACAGCAACCTACGAGCAGTACTTC.

The rearrangement joins TRBV4-3 to TRBJ2-7, with 7 bases aligning to TRBD1. This CDR3 is built from 15 residues. J gave up 0 bases and V 4 bases, and 6 bases lay outside the gene matches. Germline values: CDR1 LGHNA, CDR2 YSLEER. The CDR3 loop reads CASSLSGQNSYEQYF. In DNA, the CDR3 is TGCGCCAGCAGCCTATCGGGACAGAACTCCTACGAGCAGTACTTC.

This clone was observed once. The chain uses TRBV11-3 and TRBJ2-1; TRBD1 agrees at 7 bases. Germline CDR1 and CDR2: SGHNT and YENEEA. V was clipped by 5 bases and J by 4 bases; unmatched bases: 5. This CDR3 has 14 amino acids. CDR3 residues: CASSPGQKYNEQFF. The DNA of the CDR3 is TGTGCCAGCAGCCCGGGACAGAAATACAATGAGCAGTTCTTC.

This clone was picked up one time. The V gene is TRBV19, the J gene TRBJ2-5; TRBD1 is a possible D gene (6 bases). Germline-derived CDR1 and CDR2 are LNHDA and SQIVND (reference sequence). The CDR3 spans 14 residues. V was clipped by 5 bases and J by 3 bases, with 13 bases between them. The CDR3 bases are TGTGCCAGTAGTCCCCGCAGGGGAGAAGAGACCCAGTACTTC. This translates into CASSPRRGEETQYF.

The V call is TRBV5-4, the J call TRBJ1-2; D is perhaps TRBD1 (6 bases). V gave up 4 bases and J gave up 4 bases, with 14 bases separating them. The germline V gene has CDR1 SGHNT and CDR2 YYREEE (reference sequence). The CDR3 runs to 14 residues. As DNA, the CDR3 is TGTGCCAGCAGCGCGAGGGGGGGACCCTATGGCTACACCTTC. Translation gives CASSARGGPYGYTF.

This chain joins TRBV27 and TRBJ1-5; 7 bases are a match to TRBD1. The CDR3 has 15 residues. The germline gives CDR1 MNHEY, CDR2 SMNVEV (reference sequence). The V gene end was trimmed by 5 bases and the J gene end by 6 bases; junction bases not matched to a gene: 10. CDR3 in amino acids: CASSPSQGLGQPQHF. CDR3 nucleotide sequence: TGTGCCAGCAGTCCTTCACAGGGGCTGGGTCAGCCCCAGCATTTT.

The chain has TRBV14 and TRBJ1-1; tentatively, D is TRBD1 (5 bases). The V gene lost 4 bases and the J gene lost 4 bases, with 10 bases spanning the gap. The germline V gene has CDR1 SGHDN and CDR2 FVKESK. This CDR3 has 13 residues. The CDR3 region is CASSPRDATEAFF. The CDR3 nucleotides read TGTGCCAGCAGCCCCCGGGACGCCACTGAAGCTTTCTTT.

The table lists this clone with a count of one. The J gene is TRBJ2-3, the V gene TRBV14, with 7 bases aligning to TRBD1. J lost 0 bases, V lost 0 bases, and 21 bases had no gene match. Germline-derived CDR1 and CDR2 are SGHDN and FVKESK. CDR3 size: 22 residues. The CDR3 loop reads CASSQDPRRVGTEHSSTDTQYF. CDR3 nucleotide sequence: TGTGCCAGCAGCCAAGATCCTAGGCGAGTCGGGACAGAACATTCTAGCACAGATACGCAGTATTTT.

The V and J genes are TRBV20-1 and TRBJ2-7, with D possibly being TRBD2 (6 bases). The CDR3 contains 15 residues. The V end lost 3 bases, the J end lost 4 bases, and 19 bases lay between the germline ends. CDR1 and CDR2 (germline): DFQATT, SNEGSKA (reference sequence). CDR3 in DNA: TGCAGTGCTAGTAGTGGTGCGGGAATAGATTACGAGCAGTACTTC. This sequence encodes CSASSGAGIDYEQYF.

In its sample, this clone was seen once. The chain links TRBV11-2 to TRBJ2-1, with 9 bases that match TRBD2. The CDR3 consists of 16 residues. Trimming took 1 base from V and 2 from J; bases not matched to a gene: 3. Germline CDR1 reads SGHAT; CDR2 reads FQNNGV. CDR3 sequence reads: CASSLGRGRAYNEQFF. CDR3 DNA sequence: TGTGCCAGCAGCTTAGGGCGCGGGAGGGCCTACAATGAGCAGTTCTTC. Using reference TRBV11-2 and TRBJ2-1 for the parts outside the CDR3, the full variable domain is EAGVAQSPRYKIIEKRQSVAFWCNPISGHATLYWYQQILGQGPKLLIQFQNNGVVDDSQLPKDRFSAERLKGVDSTLKIQPAKLEDSAVYLCASSLGRGRAYNEQFFGPGTRLTVL.

This clone has just a few counts. The chain uses TRBV10-1 and TRBJ2-3; possibly TRBD2 for D (6 bases). The CDR3 contains 17 residues. Trimming shortened V by 2 bases and J by 4 bases, and 19 bases separated the two germline ends. Germline CDR1 is WNHNN and CDR2 is SYGVQD (reference sequence). The CDR3 reads CASSEPLPGEPPDTQYF. The CDR3 DNA sequence: TGCGCCAGCAGTGAGCCCCTTCCGGGGGAGCCCCCAGATACGCAGTATTTT.

V and J are TRBV5-1 and TRBJ2-3; 11 bases map to TRBD1. Germline CDR1 SGHRS, CDR2 YFSETQ. V was pared by 4 bases and J by 1 base, with 8 bases of the junction left unmatched. CDR3 size: 17 residues. In nucleotides, the CDR3 is TGCGCCAGCAGCCAAGGACAGGGGGCGCCCCGCACAGATACGCAGTATTTT. Its protein product is CASSQGQGAPRTDTQYF.

The chain couples TRBV30 to TRBJ1-2; D may be TRBD1 (6 bases). V was shortened by 2 bases and J by 7 bases, with 17 bases between the two germline ends. The CDR3 totals 14 residues. Germline CDR1 reads GTSNPN; CDR2 reads SVGIG (reference sequence). CDR3 residues: CAWSSLRGVGGYTF. Written as DNA, the CDR3 is TGTGCCTGGAGTTCTTTAAGGGGGGTAGGTGGCTACACCTTC.

The sample holds a few counts of this clone. This chain connects TRBV7-2 to TRBJ1-2; D remains ambiguous. Germline CDR1 and CDR2: SGHTA and FQGNSA. Deletions cut 3 bases from V and 0 bases from J, with 2 bases between. The CDR3 extends over 12 amino acids. The CDR3 coding sequence is TGTGCCAGCAGCTTCCCTAACTATGGCTACACCTTC. Its protein is CASSFPNYGYTF.

This chain connects TRBV27 to TRBJ1-6; D uncertain. This CDR3 spans 15 amino acids. The germline V gene encodes CDR1 MNHEY and CDR2 SMNVEV (reference sequence). Trimming shortened V by 6 bases and J by 9 bases, and 18 bases separated the two germline ends. CDR3 residues: CASSLYIQSGSPLHF. The CDR3 bases are TGTGCCAGCAGCCTTTATATACAGTCGGGTTCACCCCTCCACTTT.